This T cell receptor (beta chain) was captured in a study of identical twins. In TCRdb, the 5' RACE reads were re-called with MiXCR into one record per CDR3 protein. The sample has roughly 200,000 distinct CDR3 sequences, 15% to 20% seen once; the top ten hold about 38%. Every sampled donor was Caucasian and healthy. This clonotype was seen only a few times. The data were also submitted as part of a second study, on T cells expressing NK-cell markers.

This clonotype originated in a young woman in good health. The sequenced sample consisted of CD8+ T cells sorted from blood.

The DNA of the CDR3 is TGCGCCAGCAGCTTGGACAGAAGTAACACCGGGGAGCTGTTTTTT. Translated: CASSLDRSNTGELFF. The J gene is TRBJ2-2, the V gene TRBV5-1; no clear D gene. V gave up 0 bases and J gave up 2 bases, with 8 bases separating them. This CDR3 has 15 residues. Germline loops: CDR1 SGHRS, CDR2 YFSETQ.